The 22 T cell receptor beta chains given below trace back to one sample, sequenced in a study of cytomegalovirus exposure and HLA in healthy donors (TCRdb year 2017). The protocol used for the library was the immunoSEQ multiplex PCR assay. For the multiplex PCR, a mixture combining 60 forward primers for TCR Vbeta segments and 13 reverse primers for TCR Jbeta segments was used. TCRdb's version of the immuneACCESS table is confined to in-frame rearrangements and falls short of the full clone set. An unresolved V gene accounts for under half of the shortfall where checked; the remainder is of unknown origin. For this sample there are more than 150,000 clones; over 60% appear just once. Clones ranked in the top ten supply about 1.5% of the sample. Sequenced: PBMCs. These receptors were taken from a man aged 18 to 29 in good health and CMV-seronegative.

This sequence joins TRBV2 and TRBJ1-2; 7 bases are shared with TRBD1. The length of the CDR3 is 16 residues. V gave up 3 bases and J gave up 6 bases; unmatched junction bases: 13. The V gene's germline CDR1 is SNHLY and CDR2 FYNNEI. The CDR3, as DNA: TGTGCCAGCAGTGACGACAGGGCCCACTGGTCCCATGGCTACACCTTC. This gives the protein CASSDDRAHWSHGYTF.

The CDR3 here is CASSTPRAGGSGEQYF. CDR3 nucleotide sequence: TGTGCCAGCAGCACACCTCGGGCCGGGGGGTCCGGAGAGCAGTACTTC. The gene calls are TRBV7-8 and TRBJ2-7, with 7 bases identical to TRBD2. The trim removed 5 bases at V and 7 bases at J, leaving 17 bases unmatched. CDR3 length: 16 amino acids. Per the germline V gene, CDR1 is SGHVS and CDR2 is FQNEAQ.

This clone appeared a few times. The rearrangement links TRBV2 to TRBJ1-2; a weak D match, TRBD1 (6 bases). The V and J ends lost 2 bases and 8 bases respectively, with 18 bases between them. Germline V lookup: CDR1 SNHLY, CDR2 FYNNEI. This CDR3 is built from 15 residues. CDR3 sequence: CASSEFAPGVRGYTF. CDR3 bases: TGTGCCAGCAGTGAATTCGCCCCAGGGGTGAGGGGCTACACCTTC.

V gene TRBV4-1 combines with J gene TRBJ2-1, with 8 bases that match TRBD1. Germline CDR1 is MGHRA and CDR2 is YSYEKL. The CDR3 runs 14 residues. Unmatched junction bases numbered 10, after V lost 7 bases and J lost 8 bases. CDR3 residues: CASKKAGGSDEQFF. CDR3 sequence (DNA): TGCGCCAGCAAGAAGGCAGGGGGCTCGGATGAGCAGTTCTTC.

The chain employs TRBV5-4 and TRBJ1-1; a possible D gene is TRBD1 (6 bases). Germline lookup yields CDR1 SGHNT and CDR2 YYREEE (reference sequence). V was shortened by 4 bases and J by 4 bases, with 17 bases between the two germline ends. CDR3 length: 15 amino acids. The CDR3 DNA follows: TGTGCCAGCAGCGATGGAGGCCAGGGGACCACTGAAGCTTTCTTT. Encoded protein: CASSDGGQGTTEAFF.

This clone has only a few counts. The chain combines TRBV5-1 with TRBJ1-1; 7 nucleotides line up with TRBD1. J was trimmed by 1 base and V by 2 bases; bases with no gene match: 2. The CDR3 extends over 14 amino acids. Germline loops: CDR1 SGHRS, CDR2 YFSETQ. The CDR3 loop reads CASSLQGSNTEAFF. In nucleotides, the CDR3 is TGCGCCAGCAGCTTACAGGGGTCGAACACTGAAGCTTTCTTT.

This clone has just a few counts. The V and J genes are TRBV6-1 and TRBJ1-2, with D possibly TRBD1 on 5 matching bases. The CDR3 has 13 residues. CDR1 and CDR2 from the germline V gene are MNHNS and SASEGT. The germline V and J ends were trimmed by 3 bases and 4 bases, with 9 bases remaining between them. CDR3 coding DNA: TGTGCCAGCAGTGATACTGGGGCCTATGGCTACACCTTC. As protein: CASSDTGAYGYTF.

The chain employs TRBV9 and TRBJ2-1; TRBD2 agrees at 7 bases. With 5 bases clipped from V and 5 bases from J, the junction kept 7 bases outside the gene matches. Germline assignment: CDR1 SGDLS and CDR2 YYNGEE. The CDR3 totals 14 residues. Here the CDR3 DNA reads TGTGCCAGCAGTATTGGGGGGGGGAACAATGAGCAGTTCTTC. It codes for CASSIGGGNNEQFF. Combining the CDR3 with reference TRBV9 and TRBJ2-1 gives the whole variable domain DSGVTQTPKHLITATGQRVTLRCSPRSGDLSVYWYQQSLDQGLQFLIQYYNGEERAKGNILERFSAQQFPDLHSELNLSSLELGDSALYFCASSIGGGNNEQFFGPGTRLTVL.

The rearrangement links TRBV27 to TRBJ1-5; D might be TRBD1 (6 bases). Germline-derived CDR1 and CDR2 are MNHEY and SMNVEV (reference sequence). CDR3 length: 14 amino acids. The V end lost 6 bases, the J end lost 7 bases, and 16 bases lay between the germline ends. CDR3 coding DNA: TGTGCCAGCAGCAGCACAGGGTCCCGGCAGCCCCAGCATTTT. This encodes CASSSTGSRQPQHF.

This chain connects TRBV5-1 to TRBJ2-3, with 13 bases matching TRBD2. Unmatched junction bases numbered 1, after V lost 0 bases and J lost 0 bases. The CDR3 consists of 17 residues. The germline CDR1 and CDR2 sequences are SGHRS and YFSETQ. The CDR3 DNA reads as TGCGCCAGCAGCTTGGGACTAGCGGGAGGCAGCACAGATACGCAGTATTTT. Translating it yields CASSLGLAGGSTDTQYF.

V is TRBV7-9 and J is TRBJ1-2; no reliable D call. Germline CDR1 is SEHNR and CDR2 is FQNEAQ (reference sequence). There are 13 residues in the CDR3. V lost 2 bases to trimming and J lost 4 bases, with 8 bases between them. CDR3 protein: CASSLLQSYGYTF. The CDR3 DNA reads TGTGCCAGCAGCTTATTACAGTCCTATGGCTACACCTTC.

The chain couples TRBV30 to TRBJ2-7, with 7 bases aligning to TRBD1. V shed 0 bases, J shed 2 bases, and the junction held 7 bases outside the gene matches. CDR3 size: 15 residues. Germline V gives CDR1 GTSNPN, CDR2 SVGIG (reference sequence). This CDR3 is CAWSVGQGVPYEQYF. The CDR3 DNA is TGTGCCTGGAGTGTCGGGCAGGGGGTTCCCTACGAGCAGTACTTC.

This clone was picked up a small number of times. The chain recombines TRBV14 with TRBJ2-2; D call uncertain. The CDR3 has 14 amino acids. V dropped 0 bases and J dropped 6 bases, with 8 bases sitting between them. Per germline, CDR1 SGHDN and CDR2 FVKESK. The CDR3 region is CASSQDIGPGELFF. The CDR3, as DNA: TGTGCCAGCAGCCAAGATATTGGGCCCGGGGAGCTGTTTTTT.

This rearrangement joins TRBV19 to TRBJ1-1; the D gene is possibly TRBD1 (6 bases). The V gene lost 1 base and the J gene lost 4 bases, with 13 bases spanning the gap. The CDR3 has 15 amino acids. Germline values: CDR1 LNHDA, CDR2 SQIVND (reference sequence). The CDR3 sequence: CASSIGRGYSTEAFF. As DNA, the CDR3 is TGTGCCAGTAGTATAGGCAGGGGATATAGCACTGAAGCTTTCTTT.

This clone was seen once. The V gene is TRBV11-3, the J gene TRBJ2-7; 11 bases are shared with TRBD2. Losses at the gene ends were 1 base for V and 7 bases for J; bases not matched to a gene: 9. Per the germline V gene, CDR1 is SGHNT and CDR2 is YENEEA. The CDR3 totals 16 residues. The CDR3 DNA sequence: TGTGCCAGCAGCTTAGTAGCGGGAGGGCCGTCGGAGGAGCAGTACTTC. This gives the protein CASSLVAGGPSEEQYF.

The chain's CDR3 is CASADRGETGELFF. The CDR3, as DNA: TGTGCCAGTGCGGACAGGGGGGAAACCGGGGAGCTGTTTTTT. V usage is TRBV19 and J usage is TRBJ2-2, with 10 positions matching TRBD1. V trimming: 8 bases; J trimming: 5 bases; junction bases outside the gene matches: 5. The CDR3 covers 14 residues. The V gene's germline CDR1 is LNHDA and CDR2 SQIVND (reference sequence).

This clone was seen once. The V call is TRBV7-2, the J call TRBJ1-3; 10 bases match TRBD1. The CDR3 contains 15 residues. Per the germline V gene, CDR1 is SGHTA and CDR2 is FQGNSA. V shed 3 bases, J shed 4 bases, and the junction held 3 bases outside the gene matches. The CDR3 sequence: CASSLDRGMGNTIYF. The CDR3 DNA is TGTGCCAGCAGCTTGGACAGGGGGATGGGAAACACCATATATTTT.

The V call is TRBV6-6, the J call TRBJ2-2; the D is unclear. Germline V gene sequence: CDR1 MNHNY, CDR2 SVGAGI (reference sequence). This CDR3 region has 14 residues. Trimming took 3 bases from V and 2 from J, leaving 7 bases between them. The CDR3 region is CASSYTVNTGELFF. DNA for the CDR3: TGTGCCAGCAGTTATACAGTTAACACCGGGGAGCTGTTTTTT.

This chain connects TRBV28 to TRBJ1-2; tentatively, D is TRBD1 (5 bases). V was clipped by 8 bases and J by 6 bases, with 16 bases between them. This CDR3 spans 13 amino acids. Germline V gene data show CDR1 as MDHEN and CDR2 as SYDVKM. This CDR3 reads CASGNRGAHGYTF. CDR3 coding DNA: TGTGCCAGCGGAAATCGTGGGGCGCATGGCTACACCTTC.

This clone is a singleton in its sample. The rearrangement uses TRBV4-1 and TRBJ2-7, with 7 positions matching TRBD2. V was pared by 8 bases and J by 12 bases, with 10 bases of the junction left unmatched. The CDR3 spans 11 residues. Germline V gene data show CDR1 as MGHRA and CDR2 as YSYEKL. CDR3 in DNA: TGCGCCAGCTTGGAGCGGGAAGTGATGTACTTC. Translated: CASLEREVMYF.

V and J are TRBV28 and TRBJ2-2; TRBD1 is a possible D gene (5 bases). With 6 bases removed from V and 0 bases from J, the gap between germline ends came to 11 bases. The germline gives CDR1 MDHEN, CDR2 SYDVKM. This CDR3 comprises 15 residues. This CDR3 reads CASSGLTANTGELFF. CDR3 in DNA: TGTGCCAGCAGCGGGTTGACAGCGAACACCGGGGAGCTGTTTTTT.

This clone was seen just once. The rearrangement uses TRBV19 and TRBJ2-7; tentatively, D is TRBD1 (5 bases). V was cut by 3 bases and J by 4 bases, with 13 bases left in between. The CDR3 contains 14 residues. From germline, CDR1 is LNHDA and CDR2 SQIVND (reference sequence). In DNA, the CDR3 is TGTGCCAGTAGTATCGGCCAGGGAAAGTACGAGCAGTACTTC. Translated: CASSIGQGKYEQYF.